The rows below give T cell receptor beta chains drawn from one sample of a study of cytomegalovirus exposure and HLA in healthy donors. Libraries were prepared by immunoSEQ multiplex PCR; TCRdb keeps only in-frame clonotypes and omits some of them. The sample contains roughly 150,000 clones, 82% of which appear only once. The material sequenced was PBMCs. These TCRs come from a girl under 18 in good health and CMV-seropositive. The CDR3 runs from the conserved cysteine through the conserved F or W. The order of the fields is V gene, D gene, clone size, J gene, CDR3 DNA, CDR3 protein. D genes are given only for firm matches. The size field is filled for only some rows; it gives once, few, many or a size class.

v_gene: TRBV28; d_gene: TRBD1; abundance: -; j_gene: TRBJ1-5; CDR3nt: TGTGCCAGCAGTCGCTCTCAGGGGGCGATGGGCAATCAGCCCCAGCATTTT; CDR3aa: CASSRSQGAMGNQPQHF
v_gene: TRBV5-4; d_gene: TRBD2; abundance: -; j_gene: TRBJ2-1; CDR3nt: TGTGCTATGGGCCTAGCGGGAGGGCGGGAGCAGTTCTTC; CDR3aa: CAMGLAGGREQFF
v_gene: TRBV19; d_gene: -; abundance: -; j_gene: TRBJ2-7; CDR3nt: TGTGCCAGTAGTACACGGACAAAGGGGCGCTCCTACGAGCAGTACTTC; CDR3aa: CASSTRTKGRSYEQYF
v_gene: TRBV2; d_gene: -; abundance: -; j_gene: TRBJ2-7; CDR3nt: TGTGCCAGCAGGTTAGCGTTGTACGAGCAGTACTTC; CDR3aa: CASRLALYEQYF
v_gene: TRBV2; d_gene: TRBD2; abundance: few; j_gene: TRBJ2-3; CDR3nt: TGTGCCAGCAGTGATTCGCTAGCGGTGAGCACAGATACGCAGTATTTT; CDR3aa: CASSDSLAVSTDTQYF
v_gene: TRBV6-1; d_gene: -; abundance: -; j_gene: TRBJ1-2; CDR3nt: TGTGCCAGCAGTGGAAACAGGGTAGGCTATGGCTACACCTTC; CDR3aa: CASSGNRVGYGYTF
v_gene: TRBV30; d_gene: TRBD2; abundance: -; j_gene: TRBJ2-1; CDR3nt: TGTGCCTGGGAAGGACTAGCGGAATACAATGAGCAGTTCTTC; CDR3aa: CAWEGLAEYNEQFF
v_gene: TRBV18; d_gene: TRBD1; abundance: -; j_gene: TRBJ2-7; CDR3nt: TGTGCCAGCTCACCCTACAGGGGCACCGGCGAGCAGTACTTC; CDR3aa: CASSPYRGTGEQYF
v_gene: TRBV29-1; d_gene: -; abundance: -; j_gene: TRBJ2-1; CDR3nt: TGCAGCGTCAGGGTCCAGGTATATGAGCAGTTCTTC; CDR3aa: CSVRVQVYEQFF
v_gene: TRBV7-9; d_gene: -; abundance: -; j_gene: TRBJ2-1; CDR3nt: TGTGCCAGCAGCTTGGCGTTGGGAGAGCGAGGCGATGAGCAGTTCTTC; CDR3aa: CASSLALGERGDEQFF
v_gene: TRBV6-5; d_gene: TRBD2; abundance: -; j_gene: TRBJ2-5; CDR3nt: TGTGCCAGCAGTGGGACTAGTACAGAGACCCAGTACTTC; CDR3aa: CASSGTSTETQYF
v_gene: TRBV29-1; d_gene: TRBD1; abundance: -; j_gene: TRBJ2-2; CDR3nt: TGCAGCGGGGGACAGGCCGGGGAGCTGTTTTTT; CDR3aa: CSGGQAGELFF
v_gene: TRBV6-1; d_gene: TRBD1; abundance: few; j_gene: TRBJ1-5; CDR3nt: TGTGCCAGCAGTGTCACGAAAAATTCAGGGGGCCGTCAGCCCCAGCATTTT; CDR3aa: CASSVTKNSGGRQPQHF
v_gene: TRBV4-1; d_gene: -; abundance: few; j_gene: TRBJ2-3; CDR3nt: TGCGCCAGCAGCCAAGACGGACAGCTCGGAGATACGCAGTATTTT; CDR3aa: CASSQDGQLGDTQYF
v_gene: TRBV25-1; d_gene: TRBD1; abundance: -; j_gene: TRBJ1-2; CDR3nt: TGTGCCAGCAGGGACAGGGTTGGCTACACCTTC; CDR3aa: CASRDRVGYTF
v_gene: TRBV5-1; d_gene: TRBD2; abundance: -; j_gene: TRBJ2-1; CDR3nt: TGCGCCAGCAGCCCCCGAGGACTAGCGGACAATGAGCAGTTCTTC; CDR3aa: CASSPRGLADNEQFF
v_gene: TRBV10-2; d_gene: TRBD2; abundance: -; j_gene: TRBJ2-7; CDR3nt: TGCGCCAGCAGTGAACAAGGGGGCGGGAGGGGGAAGTACTTC; CDR3aa: CASSEQGGGRGKYF
v_gene: TRBV10-3; d_gene: TRBD2; abundance: -; j_gene: TRBJ2-2; CDR3nt: TGTGCCATCAGTGACCCGGGACTAGCGGCCTACACCGGGGAGCTGTTTTTT; CDR3aa: CAISDPGLAAYTGELFF
v_gene: TRBV28; d_gene: TRBD1; abundance: -; j_gene: TRBJ1-3; CDR3nt: TGTGCCAGCAGTGCCTTAGGGACAGGGGAATACGGAAACACCATATATTTT; CDR3aa: CASSALGTGEYGNTIYF
v_gene: TRBV5-6; d_gene: TRBD1; abundance: once; j_gene: TRBJ1-2; CDR3nt: TGTGCCAGCAGCATCACCGGGACAGGGCAGGGCTACACCTTC; CDR3aa: CASSITGTGQGYTF
v_gene: TRBV28; d_gene: -; abundance: once; j_gene: TRBJ1-2; CDR3nt: TGTGCCAGCAGTCCGTCTAGGAGTGACCGGGGCTATGGCTACACCTTC; CDR3aa: CASSPSRSDRGYGYTF
v_gene: TRBV1; d_gene: -; abundance: -; j_gene: TRBJ2-7; CDR3nt: TGCACCAGCAGCCAGAGGTCACAGGGTAGGCCCTACGAGCAGTACTTC; CDR3aa: CTSSQRSQGRPYEQYF
v_gene: TRBV2; d_gene: TRBD1; abundance: few; j_gene: TRBJ1-2; CDR3nt: TGTGCCAGCGAAAAAAGGACAGGGGTCTACGGCTACACCTTC; CDR3aa: CASEKRTGVYGYTF
v_gene: TRBV18; d_gene: TRBD2; abundance: -; j_gene: TRBJ2-5; CDR3nt: TGTGCCAGCTCACCGCCGACTAGCAGCATCTCCCAAGAGACCCAGTACTTC; CDR3aa: CASSPPTSSISQETQYF
v_gene: TRBV19; d_gene: TRBD2; abundance: -; j_gene: TRBJ2-6; CDR3nt: TGTGCCAGTAGTCCCCTAGCGGGGACGAGCTCTGGGGCCAACGTCCTGACTTTC; CDR3aa: CASSPLAGTSSGANVLTF
v_gene: TRBV18; d_gene: TRBD2; abundance: -; j_gene: TRBJ2-5; CDR3nt: TGTGCCAGCTCGCCCCACGCCAGCGGGAATCCTATGATCACCCAGTACTTC; CDR3aa: CASSPHASGNPMITQYF
v_gene: TRBV9; d_gene: TRBD2; abundance: few; j_gene: TRBJ2-2; CDR3nt: TGTGCCAGCAGCACTCCAGCGGGAGCTAGGACCGGGGAGCTGTTTTTT; CDR3aa: CASSTPAGARTGELFF
v_gene: TRBV7-8; d_gene: -; abundance: -; j_gene: TRBJ2-7; CDR3nt: TGTGCCAGCAGCCCCCGTGAGAGCTCCTACGAGCAGTACTTC; CDR3aa: CASSPRESSYEQYF
v_gene: TRBV18; d_gene: -; abundance: -; j_gene: TRBJ1-5; CDR3nt: TGTGCCAGCTCAGCTTCGGGAGGCCTCAGGGCCCAGCATTTT; CDR3aa: CASSASGGLRAQHF
v_gene: TRBV15; d_gene: -; abundance: -; j_gene: TRBJ1-5; CDR3nt: TGTGCCACCAGCAGAGCTACAGCATATCAGCCCCAGCATTTT; CDR3aa: CATSRATAYQPQHF
v_gene: TRBV5-5; d_gene: -; abundance: -; j_gene: TRBJ1-1; CDR3nt: TGTGCCAGCGGTGGGGGAGGAACTGAAGCTTTCTTT; CDR3aa: CASGGGGTEAFF
v_gene: TRBV5-8; d_gene: -; abundance: -; j_gene: TRBJ1-4; CDR3nt: TGTGCCAGCAGCTCCTTCGGGACTTTTAATGAAAAACTGTTTTTT; CDR3aa: CASSSFGTFNEKLFF
v_gene: TRBV29-1; d_gene: TRBD1; abundance: -; j_gene: TRBJ1-1; CDR3nt: TGCAGCGTTGACTTTACGGACAGGACCACTGAAGCTTTCTTT; CDR3aa: CSVDFTDRTTEAFF
v_gene: TRBV5-1; d_gene: TRBD2; abundance: -; j_gene: TRBJ2-7; CDR3nt: TGCGCCAGCAGCTTGGACCCACTAGCGGGAGGGGGAGAGCAGTACTTC; CDR3aa: CASSLDPLAGGGEQYF
v_gene: TRBV11-2; d_gene: -; abundance: few; j_gene: TRBJ2-6; CDR3nt: TGTGCCAGCAGCCCGCCGCGGGCTGGGGCCAACGTCCTGACTTTC; CDR3aa: CASSPPRAGANVLTF
v_gene: TRBV29-1; d_gene: -; abundance: -; j_gene: TRBJ2-7; CDR3nt: TGCAGCGTTGAAGGCGGGATTAGCGACGAGCAGTACTTC; CDR3aa: CSVEGGISDEQYF
v_gene: TRBV5-1; d_gene: -; abundance: -; j_gene: TRBJ2-1; CDR3nt: TGCGCCAGCAGCGAGGACAGTAATTACAATGAGCAGTTCTTC; CDR3aa: CASSEDSNYNEQFF
v_gene: TRBV9; d_gene: -; abundance: -; j_gene: TRBJ2-5; CDR3nt: TGTGCCAGCAGCCCCCCTGACAGTAAAGAGACCCAGTACTTC; CDR3aa: CASSPPDSKETQYF
v_gene: TRBV4-1; d_gene: TRBD1; abundance: -; j_gene: TRBJ2-1; CDR3nt: TGCGCCAGCAGCCCGAACAGGGGCACCTACAATGAGCAGTTCTTC; CDR3aa: CASSPNRGTYNEQFF
v_gene: TRBV5-1; d_gene: -; abundance: once; j_gene: TRBJ1-2; CDR3nt: TGCGCCAGCAGCTTGGGGGGCAGGAACTATGGCTACACCTTC; CDR3aa: CASSLGGRNYGYTF
v_gene: TRBV2; d_gene: -; abundance: -; j_gene: TRBJ1-5; CDR3nt: TGTGCCAGCAAAACCGCGAGGGGGGGCCCGAGCAATCAGCCCCAGCATTTT; CDR3aa: CASKTARGGPSNQPQHF
v_gene: TRBV7-2; d_gene: TRBD2; abundance: -; j_gene: TRBJ2-5; CDR3nt: TGTGCCAGCAGCTTATTATATGCGGGGGGTGAAGAGACCCAGTACTTC; CDR3aa: CASSLLYAGGEETQYF
v_gene: TRBV7-9; d_gene: -; abundance: -; j_gene: TRBJ1-4; CDR3nt: TGTGCCAGCAGCTTAGCGGGGGCCGGGACTAATGAAAAACTGTTTTTT; CDR3aa: CASSLAGAGTNEKLFF
v_gene: TRBV29-1; d_gene: -; abundance: -; j_gene: TRBJ1-2; CDR3nt: TGCAGCGTTGAAACAGGCCGGGTCTATGGCTACACCTTC; CDR3aa: CSVETGRVYGYTF
v_gene: TRBV25-1; d_gene: -; abundance: few; j_gene: TRBJ2-7; CDR3nt: TGTGCCAGCAGTGCGGTTTACGAGCAGTACTTC; CDR3aa: CASSAVYEQYF
v_gene: TRBV29-1; d_gene: -; abundance: -; j_gene: TRBJ1-4; CDR3nt: TGCAGCGTTGCCCATACAGGGAATCTCCTTAATGAAAAACTGTTTTTT; CDR3aa: CSVAHTGNLLNEKLFF
v_gene: TRBV28; d_gene: TRBD1; abundance: -; j_gene: TRBJ2-7; CDR3nt: TGTGCCACCAGGCCCCCTCCGGGACAGGGGGTGTACGAGCAGTACTTC; CDR3aa: CATRPPPGQGVYEQYF
v_gene: TRBV18; d_gene: -; abundance: -; j_gene: TRBJ2-3; CDR3nt: TGTGCCAGCTCACCACCTGGCGGGACGGGACTCACAGATACGCAGTATTTT; CDR3aa: CASSPPGGTGLTDTQYF
v_gene: TRBV2; d_gene: TRBD1; abundance: -; j_gene: TRBJ2-7; CDR3nt: TGTGCCAGCAGGGGGGACAGGACCTCCTACGAGCAGTACTTC; CDR3aa: CASRGDRTSYEQYF
v_gene: TRBV9; d_gene: TRBD2; abundance: -; j_gene: TRBJ2-2; CDR3nt: TGTGCCAGCAGCGCATCTAGCGGGAGTTCCGGGGAGCTGTTTTTT; CDR3aa: CASSASSGSSGELFF
v_gene: TRBV4-2; d_gene: -; abundance: -; j_gene: TRBJ2-1; CDR3nt: TGTGCCAGCAGCCAAGAAGGAACTACTTACAATGAGCAGTTCTTC; CDR3aa: CASSQEGTTYNEQFF
v_gene: TRBV5-1; d_gene: TRBD1; abundance: -; j_gene: TRBJ1-1; CDR3nt: TGCGCCAGCAGCTTGAGGGACAGGAAGGTAAACACTGAAGCTTTCTTT; CDR3aa: CASSLRDRKVNTEAFF
v_gene: TRBV25-1; d_gene: -; abundance: -; j_gene: TRBJ2-2; CDR3nt: TGTGCCAGCAGGGGGCCCGGGGAGCTGTTTTTT; CDR3aa: CASRGPGELFF
v_gene: TRBV21-1; d_gene: -; abundance: few; j_gene: TRBJ1-6; CDR3nt: TGTGCCAGCAGCAAAGGTCCAGGGGATTGCGATTCACCCCTCCACTTT; CDR3aa: CASSKGPGDCDSPLHF
v_gene: TRBV27; d_gene: TRBD1; abundance: -; j_gene: TRBJ1-4; CDR3nt: TGTGCCAGCAGTTCCAAAACTACAGACAGGGATCCTAATGAAAAACTGTTTTTT; CDR3aa: CASSSKTTDRDPNEKLFF